The rows below give T cell receptor beta chains drawn from one sample of a study of blood T cell repertoires in COVID-19. Profiling relied on immunoSEQ multiplex PCR, and the TCRdb table lists in-frame clones only, not all of them. The sample includes 25,000 to 30,000 clones, approximately 87% of them seen just once. Sequencing was performed on peripheral blood. These receptors were taken from a man between 65 and 80 years old with active COVID-19. CDR3s include the opening cysteine and the closing phenylalanine or tryptophan. A D gene is named only where the DNA matches it firmly. Clone size appears in some rows only: once, few, many, or a class for an expanded clone.

V: TRBV7-2
D: NA
J: TRBJ1-6
size: few
DNA: TGTGCCAGCAGCTTAGTCCAGGGGAATTCACCCCTCCACTTT
CDR3: CASSLVQGNSPLHF

V: TRBV6-5
D: TRBD1
J: TRBJ2-1
size: NA
DNA: TGTGCCAGCAGTTCGACAGGGGTGGGCTACAATGAGCAGTTCTTC
CDR3: CASSSTGVGYNEQFF

V: TRBV6-5
D: NA
J: TRBJ2-7
size: few
DNA: TGTGCCAGCAGTTCGTCAGTCTCCTACGAGCAGTACTTC
CDR3: CASSSSVSYEQYF

V: TRBV7-5
D: NA
J: TRBJ1-5
size: NA
DNA: TGTGCCAGAAGCTTACGGGCTCGGGACAGGGGACACAATCAGCCCCAGCATTTT
CDR3: CARSLRARDRGHNQPQHF

V: TRBV28
D: TRBD1
J: TRBJ1-2
size: NA
DNA: TGTGCCAGCAGTTTATTAAGGACAGGGGGCGCGAACTATGGCTACACCTTC
CDR3: CASSLLRTGGANYGYTF

V: TRBV18
D: TRBD1
J: TRBJ1-2
size: NA
DNA: TGTGCCAGCTCACTGGGACAGCTCAGCGGGGGCTATGGCTACACCTTC
CDR3: CASSLGQLSGGYGYTF

V: TRBV28
D: TRBD1
J: TRBJ1-1
size: few
DNA: TGTGCCAGCAGCCCTGCCTTACAGGGGATGGCTGAAGCTTTCTTT
CDR3: CASSPALQGMAEAFF

V: TRBV7-9
D: TRBD1
J: TRBJ2-1
size: NA
DNA: TGTGCCAGCAGCCCCAGGACAGGGCGCAATGAGCAGTTCTTC
CDR3: CASSPRTGRNEQFF

V: TRBV11-3
D: NA
J: TRBJ2-1
size: NA
DNA: TGTGCCAGCAGTTCAGGGATTAGGTCCTACAATGAGCAGTTCTTC
CDR3: CASSSGIRSYNEQFF

V: TRBV3-1/TRBV3-2
D: TRBD2
J: TRBJ2-1
size: few
DNA: TGTGCCAGCAGCCAAGGGCTAGCGGGCGATGAGCAGTTCTTC
CDR3: CASSQGLAGDEQFF

V: TRBV19
D: TRBD1
J: TRBJ2-3
size: NA
DNA: TGTGCCAGTAGCCTGGGACAGGGGGTCGGAGATACGCAGTATTTT
CDR3: CASSLGQGVGDTQYF

V: TRBV27
D: TRBD1
J: TRBJ2-5
size: NA
DNA: TGTGCCAGCAGTTTAGGGACAGGGGGCATGGAGACCCAGTACTTC
CDR3: CASSLGTGGMETQYF

V: TRBV7-2
D: TRBD2
J: TRBJ2-1
size: NA
DNA: TGTGCCAGCAGTTCACTAGCGGGGGCGTACAATGAGCAGTTCTTC
CDR3: CASSSLAGAYNEQFF

V: TRBV11-2
D: TRBD1
J: TRBJ1-1
size: NA
DNA: TGTGCCAGCAGTCAAGGCACAGGGGGGATGGCTTTCTTT
CDR3: CASSQGTGGMAFF

V: TRBV10-1
D: TRBD2
J: TRBJ2-1
size: NA
DNA: TGCGCCAGCAGTGATCAGCGGGGGGGCAATTACAATGAGCAGTTCTTC
CDR3: CASSDQRGGNYNEQFF

V: TRBV11-2
D: NA
J: TRBJ2-1
size: NA
DNA: TGTGCCAGCAGCTTAGAACGGAGCTCCTACAATGAGCAGTTCTTC
CDR3: CASSLERSSYNEQFF

V: TRBV9
D: TRBD1
J: TRBJ1-2
size: NA
DNA: TGTGCCAGCAGCGTAGGGTTGTCAACTCCGGGACAGAACTATGGCTACACCTTC
CDR3: CASSVGLSTPGQNYGYTF

V: TRBV6-5
D: TRBD1
J: TRBJ1-5
size: NA
DNA: TGTGCCAGCAGAACAGGAGGGGCAGGGGGCCAGCCCCAGCATTTT
CDR3: CASRTGGAGGQPQHF

V: TRBV6-5
D: NA
J: TRBJ2-7
size: NA
DNA: TGTGCCAGCAGTTTTGCAGGGGAGGGATACGAGCAGTACTTC
CDR3: CASSFAGEGYEQYF

V: TRBV5-1
D: NA
J: TRBJ1-2
size: NA
DNA: TGCGCCAGCAGCTTGATAGGGGAAGGTCGCTATGGCTACACCTTC
CDR3: CASSLIGEGRYGYTF

V: TRBV11-2
D: NA
J: TRBJ2-6
size: NA
DNA: TGTGCCAGCAGCCCCACAGGGTCCTCTGGGGCCAACGTCCTGACTTTC
CDR3: CASSPTGSSGANVLTF

V: TRBV18
D: NA
J: TRBJ1-3
size: NA
DNA: TGTGCCAGCTCACCATTGGTGCAGGACACCAGCTCTGGAAACACCATATATTTT
CDR3: CASSPLVQDTSSGNTIYF

V: TRBV5-6
D: NA
J: TRBJ1-2
size: NA
DNA: TGTGCCAGCAGCTTGTCCGCCGTGACTCGAAAAGGCTACACCTTC
CDR3: CASSLSAVTRKGYTF

V: TRBV5-1
D: TRBD2
J: TRBJ2-1
size: NA
DNA: TGCGCCAGCAGCCCGACTAGCGGGGGCTCTCGGAATGAGCAGTTCTTC
CDR3: CASSPTSGGSRNEQFF

V: TRBV7-3
D: NA
J: TRBJ1-5
size: NA
DNA: TGTGCCAGCAGCCCGGGGAGCAATCAGCCCCAGCATTTT
CDR3: CASSPGSNQPQHF

V: TRBV5-1
D: NA
J: TRBJ2-3
size: NA
DNA: TGCGCCAGCAGCATACGGACTGGAACAGATACGCAGTATTTT
CDR3: CASSIRTGTDTQYF

V: TRBV21-1
D: NA
J: TRBJ2-1
size: NA
DNA: TGTGCCAGCAGCCCGCCAAGGAGAAGCTCCTACAATGAGCAGTTCTTC
CDR3: CASSPPRRSSYNEQFF

V: TRBV3-1/TRBV3-2
D: TRBD1
J: TRBJ2-3
size: NA
DNA: TGTGCCAGCAGCCTGGACAGGGGGGCAGAAACGCAGTATTTT
CDR3: CASSLDRGAETQYF

V: TRBV5-6
D: TRBD2
J: TRBJ2-2
size: NA
DNA: TGTGCCAGCAGCTTGGGACTAGCGGCCGGGGAGCTGTTTTTT
CDR3: CASSLGLAAGELFF

V: TRBV9
D: NA
J: TRBJ2-5
size: NA
DNA: TGTGCCAGCAGCGTAGCTATGGAAGAGACCCAGTACTTC
CDR3: CASSVAMEETQYF

V: TRBV12-3/TRBV12-4
D: TRBD1
J: TRBJ1-6
size: NA
DNA: TGTGCCAGCAGTCCTGACAGGGTGGGGCCCCTCCACTTT
CDR3: CASSPDRVGPLHF

V: TRBV28
D: NA
J: TRBJ1-5
size: NA
DNA: TGTGCCAGCAGTTTGGGCAGGGCTCTTTATCAGCCCCAGCATTTT
CDR3: CASSLGRALYQPQHF

V: TRBV5-1
D: TRBD1
J: TRBJ2-1
size: NA
DNA: TGCGCCAGCAGTTCCGGACAGGGTGATGTGAATGAGCAGTTCTTC
CDR3: CASSSGQGDVNEQFF

V: TRBV5-4
D: TRBD2
J: TRBJ2-3
size: NA
DNA: TGTGCCAGCAGGCGCGGGACTAGCGGGGGCCGAAGCACAGATACGCAGTATTTT
CDR3: CASRRGTSGGRSTDTQYF

V: TRBV19
D: TRBD1
J: TRBJ1-6
size: NA
DNA: TGTGCCAGTACAGGGGGCGGTTCACCCCTCCACTTT
CDR3: CASTGGGSPLHF

V: TRBV7-9
D: TRBD1
J: TRBJ1-5
size: few
DNA: TGTGCCAGCAGCTTAGGACAGGGGAATCAGCCCCAGCATTTT
CDR3: CASSLGQGNQPQHF

V: TRBV7-9
D: NA
J: TRBJ2-6
size: NA
DNA: TGTGCCAGTACCCGGGACTTTGGGGCCAACGTCCTGACTTTC
CDR3: CASTRDFGANVLTF

V: TRBV11-2
D: TRBD1
J: TRBJ2-2
size: NA
DNA: TGTGCCAGCAGGACAGGGGCGAACACCGGGGAGCTGTTTTTT
CDR3: CASRTGANTGELFF

V: TRBV24-1
D: NA
J: TRBJ1-2
size: NA
DNA: TGTGCCACCGGATCCAGGAACTATGGCTACACCTTC
CDR3: CATGSRNYGYTF

V: TRBV18
D: TRBD1
J: TRBJ1-2
size: NA
DNA: TGTGCCAGCTCACCAGGATACAGGGGCAGAGATGGCTACACCTTC
CDR3: CASSPGYRGRDGYTF

V: TRBV23-1
D: TRBD1
J: TRBJ2-7
size: NA
DNA: TGCGCCAGCAGTCAATCGACAGGGGCGAGCTCCTACGAGCAGTACTTC
CDR3: CASSQSTGASSYEQYF

V: TRBV14
D: NA
J: TRBJ2-1
size: NA
DNA: TGTGCCAGCAGCCAAGTGGTCCAGGGTGAGCAGTTCTTC
CDR3: CASSQVVQGEQFF

V: TRBV11-3
D: NA
J: TRBJ2-4
size: NA
DNA: TGTGCCAGCAGCTTGGGGGGAATAGCCAAAAACATTCAGTACTTC
CDR3: CASSLGGIAKNIQYF

V: TRBV14
D: NA
J: TRBJ1-1
size: NA
DNA: TGTGCCAGCAGCCAAGGGGCGGGGACGAACACTGAAGCTTTCTTT
CDR3: CASSQGAGTNTEAFF

V: TRBV9
D: NA
J: TRBJ1-5
size: NA
DNA: TGTGCCAGCAGCCCCTGGGGAGGAGGCAATCAGCCCCAGCATTTT
CDR3: CASSPWGGGNQPQHF

V: TRBV7-3
D: TRBD1
J: TRBJ1-1
size: once
DNA: TGTGCCAGCAGCTTAATTCTAGGACAGGGGGCTCAAATGAACACTGAAGCTTTCTTT
CDR3: CASSLILGQGAQMNTEAFF

V: TRBV4-1
D: TRBD1
J: TRBJ2-5
size: NA
DNA: TGCGCCAGCAGCCAAGTGAGGGACAGGGGCCCGGTGGGGGAGACCCAGTACTTC
CDR3: CASSQVRDRGPVGETQYF

V: TRBV24-1
D: TRBD1
J: TRBJ2-2
size: NA
DNA: TGTGCCACCAGTGGACAGGGGAACACCGGGGAGCTGTTTTTT
CDR3: CATSGQGNTGELFF

V: TRBV6-5
D: TRBD1
J: TRBJ1-1
size: NA
DNA: TGTGCCAGCAGCATCACAGGGGGCGGGTACACTGAAGCTTTCTTT
CDR3: CASSITGGGYTEAFF

V: TRBV5-1
D: NA
J: TRBJ1-4
size: NA
DNA: TGCGCCAGCAGCTTGGGCCTCCGGGGGAATGAAAAACTGTTTTTT
CDR3: CASSLGLRGNEKLFF

V: TRBV6-6
D: TRBD1
J: TRBJ2-7
size: NA
DNA: TGTGCCAGCGGACAGGGATCAGGCGAGCAGTACTTC
CDR3: CASGQGSGEQYF

V: TRBV3-1/TRBV3-2
D: TRBD2
J: TRBJ2-3
size: NA
DNA: TGTGCCAGCACGACTAGCGGGGCCCCCACAGATACGCAGTATTTT
CDR3: CASTTSGAPTDTQYF

V: TRBV27
D: NA
J: TRBJ1-5
size: NA
DNA: TGTGCCAGCAGTTTCCTCCCCAATCAGCCCCAGCATTTT
CDR3: CASSFLPNQPQHF

V: TRBV10-3
D: NA
J: TRBJ2-6
size: NA
DNA: TGTGCCATCAGTGAGTTCAGGACAACCGGGGCCAACGTCCTGACTTTC
CDR3: CAISEFRTTGANVLTF

V: TRBV6-5
D: NA
J: TRBJ1-6
size: NA
DNA: TGTGCCAGCAGGACCAGCCGGGATTCACCCCTCCACTTT
CDR3: CASRTSRDSPLHF

V: TRBV21-1
D: NA
J: TRBJ2-3
size: NA
DNA: TGTGCCAGCAGCACAGAGCGGCCCAAACTCGCGCAGTATTTT
CDR3: CASSTERPKLAQYF

V: TRBV7-9
D: NA
J: TRBJ2-1
size: NA
DNA: TGTGCCAGCAGCTTAGCTTTAGCAAATGAGCAGTTCTTC
CDR3: CASSLALANEQFF

V: TRBV6-1
D: TRBD2
J: TRBJ2-1
size: NA
DNA: TGTGCCAGCAGTGTAGCGGGGCCCCGTAATGAGCAGTTCTTC
CDR3: CASSVAGPRNEQFF

V: TRBV6-1
D: NA
J: TRBJ1-5
size: NA
DNA: TGTGCCAGCAGTGAAGGGGGCAGGGTGGTTCAGCCCCAGCATTTT
CDR3: CASSEGGRVVQPQHF

V: TRBV20-1
D: TRBD1
J: TRBJ1-5
size: NA
DNA: TGCAGTGCTAGTCAACCGGGACAGGGGGCCTATCAGCCCCAGCATTTT
CDR3: CSASQPGQGAYQPQHF